The clone carrying this TCR beta chain came up many times. V shed 1 base and J shed 1 base, with 5 bases lying between them. The CDR3 covers 14 residues. CDR1 LGHDT and CDR2 YNNKEL come from the germline V gene (reference sequence). This record belongs to a study of T cells in Graves' hyperthyroidism and ophthalmopathy. RNA transcripts gave rise to amplified TCR beta CDR3 regions. TCR CDR3 underwent first-round RT-PCR with the HTBI primer set. TCRdb ran MiXCR on the multiplex PCR reads and lists one entry per CDR3 protein. The table lists a few hundred thousand distinct CDR3 sequences, about 15% of them singletons.

V gene TRBV3-1 combines with J gene TRBJ1-5; no clear D gene. The clonotype was recovered from a woman aged 55-69 years with Graves' ophthalmopathy. Material: blood. CDR3 nucleotides: TGTGCCAGCAGCCAAGGGGTAAGCAATCAGCCCCAGCATTTT. Its protein is CASSQGVSNQPQHF. Full variable domain (rest looked up from reference TRBV3-1 and TRBJ1-5): DTAVSQTPKYLVTQMGNDKSIKCEQNLGHDTMYWYKQDSKKFLKIMFSYNNKELIINETVPNRFSPKSPDKAHLNLHINSLELGDSAVYFCASSQGVSNQPQHFGDGTRLSIL.